The sample holds a few counts of the clone carrying this TCR beta chain. Its antigen is as yet unknown. TCRdb re-derived calls from the 5' RACE reads in MiXCR, one entry per CDR3 protein. The repertoire holds 1.5 million to 2 million distinct CDR3 sequences, with about 30% as singletons. This sample was included in a study of identical twins. Study observations and caveats: Memory repertoires lacked the insertion deficit that abundant cord blood beta clonotypes showed. Low generation probability was overrepresented in out-of-frame alpha sequences shared by twins.

CDR1 is SGHTA, CDR2 FQGNSA, per germline. Trimming cost V 4 bases and J 4 bases; bases outside gene matches: 10. This CDR3 spans 16 amino acids. The gene calls are TRBV7-2 and TRBJ2-1; 7 bases fit TRBD2. This TCR was recovered from a newborn girl in good health. The sequencing sample was made of cord blood. The CDR3 DNA follows: TGTGCCAGCAGCTGGGGGGACTATCTAATTTACAATGAGCAGTTCTTC. This translates into CASSWGDYLIYNEQFF.